This T cell receptor (beta chain) was captured in a study of technical replicates of blood from several donors. Assay used: immunoSEQ multiplex PCR; TCRdb lists only in-frame clones, some missing. In the table there are nearly 90,000 clones, approximately 95% of which are singletons. The length of the CDR3 is 15 residues. Trimming removed 4 bases at V and 1 base at J, with 13 bases between. CDR1 is MNHEY and CDR2 is SVGAGI in the germline V gene. The V call is TRBV6-5, the J call TRBJ1-1, with D possibly TRBD1 on 6 matching bases. Sequencing was done on a sample of T cells isolated from PBMCs. This TCR was sampled from a human donor in good health. The CDR3 DNA sequence: TGTGCCAGCAGTTTGAGACAGGCCGAGAACACTGAAGCTTTCTTT. The encoded protein is CASSLRQAENTEAFF.